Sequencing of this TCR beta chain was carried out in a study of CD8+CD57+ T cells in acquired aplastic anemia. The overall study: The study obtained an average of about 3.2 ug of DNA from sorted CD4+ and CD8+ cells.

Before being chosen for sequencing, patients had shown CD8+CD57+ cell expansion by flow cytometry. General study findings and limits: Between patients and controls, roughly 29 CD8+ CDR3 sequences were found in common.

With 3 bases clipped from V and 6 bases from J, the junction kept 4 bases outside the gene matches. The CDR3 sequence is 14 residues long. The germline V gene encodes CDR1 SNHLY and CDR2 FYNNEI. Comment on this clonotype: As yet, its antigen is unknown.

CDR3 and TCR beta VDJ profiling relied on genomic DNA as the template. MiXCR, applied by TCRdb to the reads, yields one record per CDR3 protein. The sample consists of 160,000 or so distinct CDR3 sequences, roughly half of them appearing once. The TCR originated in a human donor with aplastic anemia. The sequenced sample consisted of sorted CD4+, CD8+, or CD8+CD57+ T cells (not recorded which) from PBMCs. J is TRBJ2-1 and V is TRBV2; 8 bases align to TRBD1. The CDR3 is CASSERDRSNEQFF. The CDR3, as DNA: TGTGCCAGCAGTGAGAGGGACAGGAGCAATGAGCAGTTCTTC.